Sequencing of this T cell receptor beta chain was carried out in a study of blood T cell repertoires in COVID-19. Cohort 3 recovery required two negative PCRs, clearance, or symptom resolution. In the authors' workflow: Estimation of nucleated cell counts was performed using reference gene primer amplification. Method: immunoSEQ multiplex PCR; TCRdb's copy keeps in-frame clones and lacks some. V and J calls and clone size are those listed in that table; D and trimming were worked out from the DNA. Of about 270,000 clones listed, 88% are singletons. This clone was counted between two and nine times. Trimming removed 3 bases at V and 2 bases at J, with 11 bases between. The germline gives CDR1 DFQATT, CDR2 SNEGSKA (reference sequence). CDR3 length: 13 amino acids.

This chain links TRBV20-1 with TRBJ2-7; D call uncertain. The sequencing sample was made of PBMCs or T cells enriched from blood (not recorded which). The TCR comes from a woman aged 45-60 years who had recovered from COVID-19. CDR3 sequence reads: CSASREITYEQYF. DNA of the CDR3: TGCAGTGCTAGTCGAGAGATTACCTACGAGCAGTACTTC.